This TCR beta chain is drawn from a study of T cells after yellow fever vaccination. The wider study: Fractions low in cell number were prepared with SMART-Seq v4 Ultra Low Input.

The study, taken as a whole, reports: One caveat is that FACS-sorted repertoires could contain abundant clonotypes contaminating from the bulk population. Few clonotypes appeared in both CD4 and CD8 compartments.

The study made its TCR cDNA through 5'RACE template switching. That step introduced a universal primer site along with UMIs. One entry per CDR3 protein, called by TCRdb with MiXCR from the 5' RACE reads. The sample records over 70,000 distinct CDR3 sequences, roughly 7.4% being singletons. This clonotype turned up a few times. Its target is not known. This material consisted of CD8+ T cells sorted from PBMCs, taken on the day of the yellow fever booster vaccination. The clonotype was recovered from a young man who received the YFV17D yellow fever vaccine.

The DNA for the CDR3 is TGTGCCAGCAGTTACGACAGACAAGCCAAAAACATTCAGTACTTC. The encoded protein is CASSYDRQAKNIQYF. The V and J genes are TRBV6-5 and TRBJ2-4, with D maybe TRBD1 (5 bases). The CDR3 length is 15 residues. Trimming stripped 2 bases from V and 0 bases from J, with 8 bases between. CDR1 MNHEY and CDR2 SVGAGI come from the germline V gene.